These 20 T cell receptor beta chains originate from one sample sequenced in a study of T cell responses to AZD1222 COVID-19 vaccine. Clones were read by immunoSEQ multiplex PCR, and TCRdb kept only the in-frame ones, dropping some. The repertoire has over 150,000 clones, about 90% of them found once; the top ten carry 5% to 7%. The sample consisted of peripheral blood, taken on day 0 of AZD1222 vaccination. Source of these receptors: an adult in good health.

The chain has TRBV12-3 or TRBV12-4 and TRBJ1-2; D unresolved. Trimming removed 2 bases from V and 0 bases from J, with 4 bases in between. The CDR3 contains 13 residues. The CDR3 DNA sequence: TGTGCCAGCAGTTTAACCACTAACTATGGCTACACCTTC. Its protein product is CASSLTTNYGYTF.

This chain uses TRBV9 with TRBJ1-6; D gene unclear. The V gene's germline CDR1 is SGDLS and CDR2 YYNGEE. V lost 1 base and J 6 bases, leaving 17 bases between the germline ends. The CDR3 is made up of 17 amino acids. The CDR3 DNA is TGTGCCAGCAGCGTATTGGAGAGGAACCCCCCTAATTCACCCCTCCACTTT. Translation gives CASSVLERNPPNSPLHF.

The chain joins TRBV19 to TRBJ2-3, with D possibly TRBD2 on 5 matching bases. The CDR3 is made up of 12 amino acids. Germline values: CDR1 LNHDA, CDR2 SQIVND (reference sequence). V lost 6 bases, J lost 3 bases, and 7 bases lay in between. The CDR3 coding sequence is TGTGCCAGTAGCCGAGGGACAGATACGCAGTATTTT. The encoded protein is CASSRGTDTQYF.

The gene calls are TRBV29-1 and TRBJ2-5, with 9 bases fitting TRBD1. This CDR3 region has 16 residues. Per germline, CDR1 SQVTM and CDR2 ANQGSEA. Trimming cost V 8 bases and J 2 bases; bases outside gene matches: 15. The CDR3 region is CSPAQPGQGKQETQYF. CDR3 bases: TGCAGCCCTGCCCAACCGGGACAGGGAAAGCAAGAGACCCAGTACTTC.

This chain uses TRBV7-9 with TRBJ2-6; the D gene is possibly TRBD2 (5 bases). Germline lookup yields CDR1 SEHNR and CDR2 FQNEAQ (reference sequence). The CDR3 covers 16 residues. V lost 4 bases and J lost 1, with 11 bases in between. CDR3 region: CASSSSPGSGANVLTF. As DNA, the CDR3 is TGTGCCAGCAGCTCTAGTCCGGGATCTGGGGCCAACGTCCTGACTTTC.

The CDR3 region is CASSLSRTYNSPLHF. CDR3 bases: TGTGCCAGCAGTTTATCGCGGACCTATAATTCACCCCTCCACTTT. The J gene is TRBJ1-6, the V gene TRBV27; D unresolved. The length of the CDR3 is 15 residues. V lost 0 bases and J 2 bases, leaving 5 bases between the germline ends. From germline, CDR1 is MNHEY and CDR2 SMNVEV (reference sequence).

The table lists this clone with a count of one. This chain links TRBV27 with TRBJ2-1; tentatively, D is TRBD2 (6 bases). CDR3 length: 13 amino acids. V shed 4 bases and J shed 8 bases, with 12 bases lying between them. The germline V gene has CDR1 MNHEY and CDR2 SMNVEV (reference sequence). CDR3: CASSWGWGDEQFF. In DNA, the CDR3 is TGTGCCAGCAGTTGGGGATGGGGGGATGAGCAGTTCTTC.

V gene TRBV5-1 combines with J gene TRBJ1-4, with no clear D. The germline CDR1 and CDR2 sequences are SGHRS and YFSETQ. V was pared by 0 bases and J by 6 bases, with 15 bases between. This CDR3 comprises 16 residues. The CDR3, as DNA: TGCGCCAGCAGCTTGGAGAATGACCCACGGGATGAAAAACTGTTTTTT. This sequence encodes CASSLENDPRDEKLFF.

The chain couples TRBV5-5 to TRBJ2-1; 10 positions match TRBD1. V shed 0 bases and J 10 bases; nucleotides not matched to a gene: 7. Per the germline V gene, CDR1 is SGHKS and CDR2 is YYEKEE (reference sequence). The CDR3 is 15 amino acids. In nucleotides, the CDR3 is TGTGCCAGCAGCTTGGGGGACAGGGGTAGTAGAGAGCAGTTCTTC. Its translation: CASSLGDRGSREQFF.

This clone appeared a single time. The rearrangement uses TRBV7-2 and TRBJ1-5; TRBD1 aligns across 8 bases. CDR1 SGHTA and CDR2 FQGNSA come from the germline V gene. The CDR3 loop spans 14 amino acids. Trimming cost V 5 bases and J 4 bases; bases outside gene matches: 4. The CDR3 DNA sequence: TGTGCCAGCAGCAAAGACAGGGGAAATCAGCCCCAGCATTTT. Encoded protein: CASSKDRGNQPQHF.

V gene TRBV7-2 combines with J gene TRBJ1-5; 9 bases are shared with TRBD1. The CDR3 is 15 amino acids. Per the germline V gene, CDR1 is SGHTA and CDR2 is FQGNSA. The trim removed 5 bases at V and 4 bases at J, leaving 6 bases unmatched. CDR3 sequence: CASSPTGGPNQPQHF. CDR3 nucleotides: TGTGCCAGCAGCCCGACAGGGGGGCCGAATCAGCCCCAGCATTTT.

V and J are TRBV27 and TRBJ2-1; either TRBD1 or TRBD2 may supply D (6 bases each). V gave up 7 bases and J gave up 2 bases, with 15 bases separating them. Germline CDR1 reads MNHEY; CDR2 reads SMNVEV (reference sequence). CDR3 length: 15 residues. The CDR3 DNA sequence: TGTGCCAGCATCCAAGGGGGGAGCCCCTACAATGAGCAGTTCTTC. Translation gives CASIQGGSPYNEQFF.

The chain is built from TRBV24-1 and TRBJ2-1; D might be TRBD1 (6 bases). The germline V gene has CDR1 KGHDR and CDR2 SFDVKD. Trimming cost V 2 bases and J 8 bases, with 12 bases left between them. The CDR3 extends over 14 amino acids. CDR3 sequence (DNA): TGTGCCACCAGTGATTCACAGGGAGTGGATGAGCAGTTCTTC. Translation gives CATSDSQGVDEQFF.

The V call is TRBV7-9, the J call TRBJ2-2; D uncertain. V dropped 2 bases and J dropped 3 bases, with 10 bases sitting between them. Germline V gene sequence: CDR1 SEHNR, CDR2 FQNEAQ (reference sequence). CDR3 size: 15 residues. CDR3 protein: CASSLFADYTGELFF. In DNA, the CDR3 is TGTGCCAGCAGCTTATTCGCCGACTACACCGGGGAGCTGTTTTTT.

V and J are TRBV3-1 (or the pseudogene TRBV3-2) and TRBJ2-3; 7 bases map to TRBD2. The germline gives CDR1 LGHDT, CDR2 YNNKEL (reference sequence). J was trimmed by 4 bases and V by 1 base; bases with no gene match: 5. CDR3 length equals 15 residues. Here the CDR3 reads CASSQVGGSADTQYF. CDR3 in DNA: TGTGCCAGCAGCCAAGTGGGCGGGAGCGCAGATACGCAGTATTTT.

The V and J genes are TRBV4-2 and TRBJ2-1; 8 nucleotides match TRBD2. This CDR3 is 16 amino acids long. The germline V gene encodes CDR1 LGHNA and CDR2 YNFKEQ. Unmatched junction bases numbered 11, after V lost 4 bases and J lost 6 bases. In DNA, the CDR3 is TGTGCCAGCAGCCCGGTGGGGCGGGGGGCGGGCAATGAGCAGTTCTTC. It codes for CASSPVGRGAGNEQFF.

The V call is TRBV6-5, the J call TRBJ2-5, with 8 bases matching TRBD1. Germline trimming cut 6 bases from V and 4 bases from J; bases unmatched to any gene: 4. The CDR3 is made up of 13 amino acids. Germline values: CDR1 MNHEY, CDR2 SVGAGI. CDR3 DNA sequence: TGTGCCAGCAGCAGGGGGCGCGGAGAGACCCAGTACTTC. Translated: CASSRGRGETQYF.

J is TRBJ2-7 and V is TRBV19; TRBD1 agrees at 8 bases. The CDR3 covers 14 residues. The germline gives CDR1 LNHDA, CDR2 SQIVND (reference sequence). V lost 9 bases and J lost 0; bases outside the gene matches: 7. The CDR3 reads CASDRGEFSYEQYF. The DNA for the CDR3 is TGTGCCAGCGACAGGGGAGAGTTCTCCTACGAGCAGTACTTC.

The rearrangement links TRBV18 to TRBJ2-7; no clear D. Trimming took off 3 bases at V and 9 bases at J, with 18 bases between the two ends. The CDR3 extends over 14 amino acids. Germline CDR1 and CDR2: KGHSH and LQKENI. CDR3 sequence reads: CASSPPGRAQRQYF. The CDR3 nucleotides are TGTGCCAGCTCACCCCCCGGACGGGCCCAAAGGCAGTACTTC.

The genes are TRBV6-5 and TRBJ2-7, with 8 bases lining up with TRBD1. From germline, CDR1 is MNHEY and CDR2 SVGAGI. The ends lost 0 bases at V and 3 bases at J; junction bases unmatched: 7. CDR3 length: 16 amino acids. The chain's CDR3 is CASSYSIQTGVYEQYF. The CDR3 DNA reads TGTGCCAGCAGTTACTCGATCCAGACAGGGGTCTACGAGCAGTACTTC.